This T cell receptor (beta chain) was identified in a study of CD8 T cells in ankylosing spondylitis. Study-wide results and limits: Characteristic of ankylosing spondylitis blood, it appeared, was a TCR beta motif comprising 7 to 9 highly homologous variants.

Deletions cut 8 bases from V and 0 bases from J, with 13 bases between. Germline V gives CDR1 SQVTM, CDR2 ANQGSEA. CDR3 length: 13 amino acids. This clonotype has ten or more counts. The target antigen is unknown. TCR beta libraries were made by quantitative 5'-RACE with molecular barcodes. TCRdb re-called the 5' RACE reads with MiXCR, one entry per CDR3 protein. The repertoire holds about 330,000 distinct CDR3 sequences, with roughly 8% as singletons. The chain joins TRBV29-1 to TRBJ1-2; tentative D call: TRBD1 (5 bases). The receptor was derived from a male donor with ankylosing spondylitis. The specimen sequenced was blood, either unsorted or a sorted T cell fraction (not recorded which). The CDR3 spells CSLWDGANYGYTF. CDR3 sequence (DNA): TGCAGCCTTTGGGACGGAGCTAACTATGGCTACACCTTC.